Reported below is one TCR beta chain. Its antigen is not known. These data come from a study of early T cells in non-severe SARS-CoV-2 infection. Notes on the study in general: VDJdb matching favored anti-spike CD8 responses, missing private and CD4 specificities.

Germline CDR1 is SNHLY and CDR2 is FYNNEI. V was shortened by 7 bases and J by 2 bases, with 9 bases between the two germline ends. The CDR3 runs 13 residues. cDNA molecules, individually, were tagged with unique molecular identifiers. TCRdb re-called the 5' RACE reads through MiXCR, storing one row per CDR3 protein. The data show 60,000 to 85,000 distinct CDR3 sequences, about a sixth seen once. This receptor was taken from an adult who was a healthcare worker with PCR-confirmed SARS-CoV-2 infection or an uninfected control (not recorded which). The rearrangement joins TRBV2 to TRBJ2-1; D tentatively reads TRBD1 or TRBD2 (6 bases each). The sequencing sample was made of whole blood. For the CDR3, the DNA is TGTGCCAGCATCGGGGGCGCCTACAATGAGCAGTTCTTC. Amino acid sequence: CASIGGAYNEQFF.